The 15 T cell receptor beta chains below all came from one sample that was sequenced in a study of regulatory T cells in long-lasting Graves disease. Time point specified: newly diagnosed GD, antithyroid drugs for less than 3 months. Researchers made the TCR library from RNA that was extracted from PBMCs. Combining iRepertoire HTBI primers with Arm-PCR of CDR3 regions, the authors built TCR beta libraries. TCRdb reprocessed the multiplex PCR reads with MiXCR, giving one entry per CDR3 protein. The sample lists 450,000 to 600,000 distinct CDR3 sequences, approximately 15% seen once, with roughly a tenth in the top ten. The same sample was also used in a study of T cells in Graves' hyperthyroidism and ophthalmopathy.

The source was peripheral blood mononuclear cells (PBMCs), collected at new diagnosis, from a patient treated with antithyroid drugs. The receptors come from a man under 40 with Graves disease.

Remarks on this clonotype: A much larger clone differs by one base, so this may be a read error. The V call is TRBV7-9, the J call TRBJ1-1; D remains unclear. V lost 1 base and J lost 2, with 17 bases in between. CDR3 length: 17 residues. CDR1 and CDR2 from the germline V gene are SEHNR and FQNEAQ (reference sequence). This chain's CDR3 is CASSLVGHTSLNTEAFF. The CDR3 region has the DNA TGTGCCAGCAGCTTAGTAGGCCACACAAGTCTTAACACTGAAGCTTTCTTT.

V is TRBV30 and J is TRBJ2-3, with D hard to call. The germline CDR1 and CDR2 sequences are GTSNPN and SVGIG (reference sequence). The CDR3 is made up of 15 amino acids. Trimming cost V 0 bases and J 6 bases, with 16 bases left between them. The CDR3 nucleotides are TGTGCCTGGAGTGTACTTCATTTGGCCGGGGATACGCAGTATTTT. This gives the protein CAWSVLHLAGDTQYF. Filled out from reference TRBV30 and TRBJ2-3, the complete variable domain reads SQTIHQWPATLVQPVGSPLSLECTVEGTSNPNLYWYRQAAGRGLQLLFYSVGIGQISSEVPQNLSASRPQDRQFILSSKKLLLSDSGFYLCAWSVLHLAGDTQYFGPGTRLTVL.

The V gene is TRBV3-1, the J gene TRBJ2-1; D is undetermined. Deletions cut 1 base from V and 11 bases from J, with 9 bases between. The CDR3 contains 12 residues. Germline V gene data show CDR1 as LGHDT and CDR2 as YNNKEL (reference sequence). The CDR3 nucleotides read TGTGCCAGCAGCCAAGTTGAGGCGCAGCAGTTCTTC. Its translation is CASSQVEAQQFF.

This clonotype was seen ten or more times. The V and J genes are TRBV5-1 and TRBJ2-3; D is perhaps TRBD2 (6 bases). V was pared by 0 bases and J by 6 bases, with 11 bases between. Germline V gene sequence: CDR1 SGHRS, CDR2 YFSETQ. The CDR3 sequence is 14 residues long. The CDR3 nucleotides are TGCGCCAGCAGCTTGGGGGAGCGGGTGGATACGCAGTATTTT. It specifies CASSLGERVDTQYF.

The sample holds many counts of this clonotype. The chain recombines TRBV2 with TRBJ2-1; 7 bases align to TRBD2. The CDR3 spans 16 residues. The ends lost 4 bases at V and 6 bases at J; junction bases unmatched: 12. Germline loops: CDR1 SNHLY, CDR2 FYNNEI. The CDR3 DNA is TGTGCCAGCAGTGGGGAGCGGGATAAGGGTAGCAATGAGCAGTTCTTC. This codes for CASSGERDKGSNEQFF. Looking up the rest from reference TRBV2 and TRBJ2-1 gives the full variable domain: EPEVTQTPSHQVTQMGQEVILRCVPISNHLYFYWYRQILGQKVEFLVSFYNNEISEKSEIFDDQFSVERPDGSNFTLKIRSTKLEDSAMYFCASSGERDKGSNEQFFGPGTRLTVL.

The table lists this clonotype with many counts. The chain uses TRBV2 and TRBJ2-2; the D gene is possibly TRBD2 (5 bases). In germline, CDR1 is SNHLY, CDR2 FYNNEI. The CDR3 sequence is 15 residues long. V dropped 5 bases and J dropped 0 bases, with 10 bases sitting between them. CDR3 loop: CASSRGGSNTGELFF. DNA of the CDR3: TGTGCCAGCAGTCGCGGAGGCTCGAACACCGGGGAGCTGTTTTTT.

The chain couples TRBV4-1 to TRBJ2-7; 9 bases align to TRBD1. V was pared by 3 bases and J by 6 bases, with 12 bases of the junction left unmatched. In germline, CDR1 is MGHRA, CDR2 YSYEKL. This CDR3 is 16 amino acids long. DNA for the CDR3: TGCGCCAGCAGCCAGCAACCGGGACAGGGTTACCGCGAGCAGTACTTC. Translation gives CASSQQPGQGYREQYF.

The chain recombines TRBV10-3 with TRBJ2-3; 7 nucleotides align to TRBD2. CDR1 is ENHRY and CDR2 is SYGVKD in the germline V gene. This CDR3 comprises 18 residues. The trim removed 0 bases at V and 3 bases at J, leaving 12 bases unmatched. The CDR3 is CAISESKRGGSQTDTQYF. The CDR3 DNA reads TGTGCCATCAGTGAGTCGAAGAGAGGCGGGAGTCAGACAGATACGCAGTATTTT.

This clonotype was counted many times. The chain combines TRBV7-8 with TRBJ2-3, with TRBD2 matching over 12 bases. Unmatched junction bases numbered 7, after V lost 5 bases and J lost 1 base. Germline CDR1 and CDR2: SGHVS and FQNEAQ. The CDR3 loop spans 17 amino acids. The chain's CDR3 is CASSPRTSGIGTDTQYF. The CDR3 nucleotides read TGTGCCAGCAGCCCTAGGACTAGCGGGATAGGCACAGATACGCAGTATTTT.

The table lists this clonotype with many counts. V gene TRBV12-5 combines with J gene TRBJ1-5, with D perhaps matching TRBD1 (5 bases). The V end was cut by 7 bases, the J end by 13 bases, with 20 bases between. The germline CDR1 and CDR2 sequences are LGHNT and FRNRAP. This CDR3 has 13 residues. CDR3 sequence reads: CASEKEKPGPQHF. CDR3 in DNA: TGTGCTAGTGAAAAGGAGAAACCGGGACCTCAGCATTTT.

A note on this clonotype: This could be a read error, since a much larger clone is one nucleotide away. Because the CDR3 is missing its conserved closing phenylalanine or tryptophan, this is likely a read error. V and J are TRBV3-1 and TRBJ2-7, with D possibly being TRBD1 (6 bases). This CDR3 region has 14 residues. CDR1 is LGHDT, CDR2 YNNKEL, per germline (reference sequence). Trimming took 3 bases from V and 4 from J, leaving 13 bases between them. CDR3 in amino acids: CASSHYRDGYEQYL. The CDR3 nucleotides are TGTGCCAGCAGCCACTACAGGGATGGGTACGAGCAGTACCTC.

This clonotype was detected ten times or more. The CDR3 DNA sequence: TGTGCTAGTGGTTTGGACAGGGGACCTAGCACCGGGGAGCTGTTTTTT. Translation gives CASGLDRGPSTGELFF. The chain has TRBV12-5 and TRBJ2-2; TRBD1 aligns across 7 bases. Trimming at V came to 1 base and at J to 4 bases, leaving 6 bases not matched to a gene. Germline CDR1 LGHNT, CDR2 FRNRAP. The CDR3 is 16 residues long.

Ten or more counts support this clonotype. The V gene is TRBV2, the J gene TRBJ2-1; TRBD2 matches 8 bases. The CDR3 has 13 amino acids. The V gene's germline CDR1 is SNHLY and CDR2 FYNNEI. V trimming: 4 bases; J trimming: 9 bases; junction bases outside the gene matches: 5. The CDR3 protein is CASSGAGEGEQFF. The CDR3 nucleotides are TGTGCCAGCAGTGGAGCGGGAGAGGGTGAGCAGTTCTTC.

This clonotype was seen ten or more times. The chain carries TRBV28 and TRBJ1-1; no reliable D call. The CDR3 extends over 13 amino acids. Germline values: CDR1 MDHEN, CDR2 SYDVKM. Trimming removed 7 bases at V and 0 bases at J, with 9 bases between. CDR3 amino acids: CASIRTVNTEAFF. The CDR3 bases are TGTGCCAGCATCCGGACGGTGAACACTGAAGCTTTCTTT.

This clonotype was seen many times. This chain links TRBV12-3 or TRBV12-4 with TRBJ2-3; 10 positions agree with TRBD2. The CDR3 is 16 residues long. V dropped 5 bases and J dropped 6; count of bases not matched to a gene: 11. The CDR3 protein is CASSPMSGRAGDTQYF. The CDR3 region has the DNA TGTGCCAGCAGTCCCATGAGCGGGAGGGCCGGGGATACGCAGTATTTT.